This entry describes one TCR beta chain. The source of the sample is a study of cytomegalovirus exposure and HLA in healthy donors. PCR primers comprised 60 Vbeta and 13 Jbeta primers. Profiling relied on immunoSEQ multiplex PCR, and the TCRdb table lists in-frame clones only, not all of them. Among some 78,000 clones listed, approximately 80% were seen once. CDR1 is LNHDA, CDR2 SQIVND, per germline (reference sequence). V was clipped by 6 bases and J by 0 bases, with 13 bases between them. The CDR3 length is 15 residues. J is TRBJ2-3 and V is TRBV19, with TRBD1 as a possible D gene (5 bases). The specimen was PBMCs. This clonotype was obtained from a woman in her forties or fifties in good health and CMV-seropositive. The CDR3 region has the DNA TGTGCCAGTAGGCCCGGACGACAGAGCACAGATACGCAGTATTTT. It translates to CASRPGRQSTDTQYF.